This T cell receptor beta chain came from a study of blood T cell repertoires in COVID-19. Measured with immunoSEQ multiplex PCR; TCRdb has only the in-frame clones, and not every one. This sample has 25,000 to 30,000 clones, with 65% to 90% found just once. This clone showed up just once. With 0 bases removed from V and 7 bases from J, the gap between germline ends came to 17 bases. The CDR3 consists of 16 residues. CDR1 is SGHDT and CDR2 is YYEEEE in the germline V gene. The rearrangement links TRBV5-6 to TRBJ2-4; D remains unclear. The receptor was isolated from a human donor in a cohort sampled during active COVID-19. Specimen: peripheral blood. CDR3: CASSLAKAPERNIQYF. The CDR3, as DNA: TGTGCCAGCAGCTTGGCCAAAGCCCCGGAGAGGAACATTCAGTACTTC.